Described below is a single T cell receptor (beta chain) sequence and its context. This CDR3 has 12 amino acids. The V end lost 3 bases, the J end lost 7 bases, and 9 bases lay between the germline ends. Germline V gene sequence: CDR1 SGHDT, CDR2 YYEEEE. This sample is drawn from a study of blood T cell repertoires in COVID-19. About the study: COVID-19 samples collected from the United States, Italy and Spain covered acute and convalescent phases. The cDNA or gDNA used as material had been derived from T cells, B-cell-depleted T cells, or PBMCs.

Original handling: Reference gene primers were amplified, and this amplification served to estimate nucleated cell counts. Generated by immunoSEQ multiplex PCR, the TCRdb table keeps only in-frame clones and is missing some. The V and J calls and clone size come from that table; D and trimming were worked out from the DNA. The profile covers over 200,000 clones, with less than 90% appearing a single time and over 15% taken by the ten largest. The chain is built from TRBV5-6 and TRBJ2-3, with a weak D call TRBD2 (7 bases). The sequence was obtained from a woman aged 80 or over with active or convalescent COVID-19. Sequenced material: peripheral blood. CDR3 sequence (DNA): TGTGCCAGCAGCTGGGGGGGCAATACGCAGTATTTT. The encoded protein is CASSWGGNTQYF.